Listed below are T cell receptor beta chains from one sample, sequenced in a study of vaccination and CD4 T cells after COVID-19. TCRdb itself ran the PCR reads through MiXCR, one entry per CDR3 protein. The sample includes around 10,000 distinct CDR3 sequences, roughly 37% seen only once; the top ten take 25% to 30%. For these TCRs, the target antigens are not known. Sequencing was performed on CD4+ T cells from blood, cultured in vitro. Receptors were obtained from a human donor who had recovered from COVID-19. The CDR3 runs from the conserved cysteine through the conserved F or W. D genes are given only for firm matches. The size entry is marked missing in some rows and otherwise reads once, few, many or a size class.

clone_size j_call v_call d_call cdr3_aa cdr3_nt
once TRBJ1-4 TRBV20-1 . CSAVPSRGLTNEKLFF TGCAGTGCCGTACCTAGCAGGGGTTTAACTAATGAAAAACTGTTTTTT
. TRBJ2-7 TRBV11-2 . CASSLGAYEQYF TGTGCCAGCAGCTTAGGGGCCTACGAGCAGTACTTC
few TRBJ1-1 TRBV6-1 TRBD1 CASSPGQGLELTEAFF TGTGCCAGCAGTCCTGGACAGGGCTTAGAACTCACTGAAGCTTTCTTT
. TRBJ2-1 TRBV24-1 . CATSDLRTHNEQFF TGTGCCACCAGTGATTTACGCACCCACAATGAGCAGTTCTTC
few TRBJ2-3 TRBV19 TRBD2 CASSKFASGRADTQYF TGTGCCAGTAGTAAATTTGCTAGCGGGAGGGCAGATACGCAGTATTTT
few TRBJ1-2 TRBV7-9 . CASSLDLWDGYTF TGTGCCAGCAGTCTGGACCTTTGGGATGGCTACACCTTC
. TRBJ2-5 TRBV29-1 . CSVLPTETQYF TGCAGCGTTCTCCCCACAGAGACCCAGTACTTC
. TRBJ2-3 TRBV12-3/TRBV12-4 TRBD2 CASRKRGGLDTQYF TGTGCCAGCAGAAAGCGGGGGGGATTAGATACGCAGTATTTT
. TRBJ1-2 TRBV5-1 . CASRSSRTNYGYTF TGCGCCAGCAGGTCGAGTAGAACTAACTATGGCTACACCTTC
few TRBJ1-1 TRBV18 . CASSPAGAYTEAFF TGTGCCAGCTCACCTGCGGGGGCGTACACTGAAGCTTTCTTT
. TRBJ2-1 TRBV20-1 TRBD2 CSAKTGTSGGSSYNEQFF TGCAGTGCTAAGACCGGGACTAGCGGGGGCAGCTCCTACAATGAGCAGTTCTTC
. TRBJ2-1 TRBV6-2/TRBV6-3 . CASSYGSVADNEQFF TGTGCCAGCAGTTACGGGTCAGTAGCGGACAATGAGCAGTTCTTC
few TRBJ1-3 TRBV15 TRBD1 CATSRDGGGQVYF TGTGCCACCAGCAGAGATGGGGGGGGACAGGTATATTTT
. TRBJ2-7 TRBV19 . CASSPQGSSSYEQYF TGTGCCAGTAGCCCCCAGGGTTCTTCCTCCTACGAGCAGTACTTC
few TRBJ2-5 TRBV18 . CASSPYQETQYF TGTGCCAGCTCACCTTATCAAGAGACCCAGTACTTC
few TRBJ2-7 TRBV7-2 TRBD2 CASSLEKTSGVPYEQYF TGTGCCAGCAGCTTAGAGAAAACTAGCGGGGTTCCCTACGAGCAGTACTTC
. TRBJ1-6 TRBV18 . CASGSSSSYNSPLHF TGTGCCAGCGGTAGTTCCAGCTCCTATAATTCACCCCTCCACTTT
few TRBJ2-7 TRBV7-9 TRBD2 CASSAGTRLYEQYF TGTGCCAGCAGCGCCGGGACTAGGTTATACGAGCAGTACTTC